Listed below are T cell receptor beta chains from one sample, sequenced in a study of T cells in Graves' hyperthyroidism and ophthalmopathy. TCRdb passed the multiplex PCR reads through MiXCR, listing each CDR3 protein once. The profile covers roughly 350,000 distinct CDR3 sequences, with around 13% appearing a single time and about 20% taken by the ten largest. Sequenced input: blood. The source of these receptors is a woman aged 25 to 39 with Graves' ophthalmopathy. The CDR3 runs from the conserved cysteine through the conserved F or W. The D gene is left open where the match is weak. Size tells how often a clone was seen (once, few, many) or the class of an expanded clone, and some rows leave it out.

d_gene: -; abundance: -; j_gene: TRBJ1-5; v_gene: TRBV19; CDR3aa: CASSPHNQPQHF; CDR3nt: TGTGCCAGTAGCCCTCATAATCAGCCCCAGCATTTT
d_gene: TRBD1; abundance: -; j_gene: TRBJ2-2; v_gene: TRBV11-1; CDR3aa: CASSLLGTGGADGELFF; CDR3nt: TGTGCCAGCAGCTTACTCGGGACAGGGGGCGCAGACGGGGAGCTGTTTTTT
d_gene: TRBD1; abundance: few; j_gene: TRBJ1-6; v_gene: TRBV15; CDR3aa: CATSTQDRGYNSPLHF; CDR3nt: TGTGCCACCAGCACCCAAGACAGGGGTTATAATTCACCCCTCCACTTT
d_gene: TRBD2; abundance: many; j_gene: TRBJ2-1; v_gene: TRBV27; CDR3aa: CASRSTGGRSNEQFF; CDR3nt: TGTGCCAGCAGGTCTACGGGGGGGCGCTCAAATGAGCAGTTCTTC
d_gene: TRBD1; abundance: many; j_gene: TRBJ2-5; v_gene: TRBV6-1; CDR3aa: CASSRDRGMETQYF; CDR3nt: TGTGCCAGCAGTCGGGACAGGGGTATGGAGACCCAGTACTTC
d_gene: -; abundance: many; j_gene: TRBJ2-7; v_gene: TRBV7-2; CDR3aa: CASSLGGTATYEQYF; CDR3nt: TGTGCCAGCAGCTTAGGGGGGACGGCAACCTACGAGCAGTACTTC
d_gene: -; abundance: many; j_gene: TRBJ2-1; v_gene: TRBV24-1; CDR3aa: CATSDTVGSYNEQFF; CDR3nt: TGTGCCACCAGTGACACAGTCGGGTCCTACAATGAGCAGTTCTTC
d_gene: TRBD2; abundance: many; j_gene: TRBJ2-2; v_gene: TRBV7-2; CDR3aa: CASSYWRSGGVGELFF; CDR3nt: TGTGCCAGCAGCTACTGGCGTAGCGGGGGGGTCGGGGAGCTGTTTTTT
d_gene: -; abundance: many; j_gene: TRBJ1-1; v_gene: TRBV20-1; CDR3aa: CSARQGMNEAFF; CDR3nt: TGCAGTGCTAGACAGGGGATGAATGAAGCTTTCTTT
d_gene: -; abundance: many; j_gene: TRBJ2-5; v_gene: TRBV6-1; CDR3aa: CASSEGSSETQYF; CDR3nt: TGTGCCAGCAGTGAAGGCTCCTCAGAGACCCAGTACTTC
d_gene: TRBD1; abundance: -; j_gene: TRBJ1-2; v_gene: TRBV24-1; CDR3aa: CATTSTGTGVYGYTF; CDR3nt: TGTGCCACCACATCCACCGGGACAGGGGTCTATGGCTACACCTTC
d_gene: -; abundance: -; j_gene: TRBJ1-5; v_gene: TRBV3-1; CDR3aa: CASSLTGGGPQHF; CDR3nt: TGTGCCAGCAGCCTCACCGGGGGGGGGCCCCAGCATTTT
d_gene: -; abundance: many; j_gene: TRBJ2-1; v_gene: TRBV27; CDR3aa: CASSLLTGRYNEQFF; CDR3nt: TGTGCCAGCAGTTTATTGACAGGCCGCTACAATGAGCAGTTCTTC
d_gene: -; abundance: few; j_gene: TRBJ1-6; v_gene: TRBV18; CDR3aa: CASSPPRGGRSPLHF; CDR3nt: TGTGCCAGCTCACCACCAAGGGGTGGTCGTTCACCCCTCCACTTT
d_gene: -; abundance: many; j_gene: TRBJ2-2; v_gene: TRBV12-3/TRBV12-4; CDR3aa: CASSFYPTGTPNTGELFF; CDR3nt: TGTGCCAGCAGTTTTTATCCTACAGGGACCCCGAACACCGGGGAGCTGTTTTTT
d_gene: -; abundance: many; j_gene: TRBJ1-1; v_gene: TRBV30; CDR3aa: CAWSVWLNTEAFF; CDR3nt: TGTGCCTGGAGTGTGTGGCTGAACACTGAAGCTTTCTTT